The 28 T cell receptor beta chains below come from one sample, sequenced in a study of T-cell reconstitution after alpha-beta-depleted transplantation in children. The TCRbeta library was prepared with unique molecular identifiers. MiXCR, applied by TCRdb to the PCR reads, yields one record per CDR3 protein. The data show 300,000 to 400,000 distinct CDR3 sequences, with approximately 20% seen just once and approximately 11% held by the top ten. The material sequenced was PBMCs, mostly from graft donor cells, taken 180 days after TCRalphabeta/CD19-depleted stem cell transplant. The receptor source for this set is a male patient between 10 and 17 years old who had a stem cell transplant for acute lymphoblastic leukemia, so the T cells may come from the graft donor.

This clonotype has just a few counts. The V call is TRBV20-1, the J call TRBJ2-7, with TRBD2 matching 14 bases. Per germline, CDR1 DFQATT and CDR2 SNEGSKA (reference sequence). J lost 7 bases, V lost 2 bases, and 13 bases had no gene match. The CDR3 is 17 residues long. Here the CDR3 DNA reads TGCAGTGCTAGACCCCAGGGGGGACTAGCGGGAGTTCAAGAGCAGTACTTC. Protein product: CSARPQGGLAGVQEQYF.

The V gene is TRBV7-9, the J gene TRBJ2-4, with 8 bases that match TRBD1. The CDR3 sequence is 16 residues long. V shed 5 bases and J 3 bases; nucleotides not matched to a gene: 9. CDR1 SEHNR and CDR2 FQNEAQ come from the germline V gene (reference sequence). CDR3 DNA sequence: TGTGCCAGCAGCGTAGACAGGGGTTTGGACAAAAACATTCAGTACTTC. Translating gives CASSVDRGLDKNIQYF.

This clonotype was seen more than once but under ten times. The V gene is TRBV21-1, the J gene TRBJ2-1; the DNA was not used to check the table's D call, TRBD1. TRBV21-1 has pseudogene status. The CDR3 runs 17 residues. The CDR3 nucleotides read TGTGCCAGCAGTATGTCCGGGACACCTGTCACCTACAATGAGCAGTTCTTC. This gives the protein CASSMSGTPVTYNEQFF.

This clonotype has only a few counts. J is TRBJ2-1 and V is TRBV6-1; 15 positions match TRBD2. The CDR3 is 15 residues long. Germline CDR1 MNHNS, CDR2 SASEGT. The junction had 2 bases not matched to a gene; V was cut back by 6 bases and J by 5 bases. CDR3 in DNA: TGTGCCAGCAGAGGGACTAGCGGGAGGCACAATGAGCAGTTCTTC. Its protein is CASRGTSGRHNEQFF.

This clonotype was found a few times. The genes are TRBV3-1 and TRBJ1-1, with no clear D. V gave up 2 bases and J gave up 0 bases, with 7 bases separating them. Germline CDR1 reads LGHDT; CDR2 reads YNNKEL (reference sequence). The CDR3 has 14 residues. For the CDR3, the DNA is TGTGCCAGCAGCCAAAACCAGCTGAACACTGAAGCTTTCTTT. The encoded protein is CASSQNQLNTEAFF.

This clonotype was found a few times. The rearrangement links TRBV12-3 or TRBV12-4 to TRBJ2-3, with 9 nucleotides matching TRBD2. The CDR3 length is 15 residues. After removal of 3 bases from V and 4 bases from J, the junction contained 5 bases not matched to a gene. CDR3 loop: CASSLGREGPDTQYF. CDR3 sequence (DNA): TGTGCCAGCAGTTTGGGGCGGGAGGGCCCAGATACGCAGTATTTT.

The V gene is TRBV7-3, the J gene TRBJ2-1; 9 nucleotides line up with TRBD2. The germline gives CDR1 SGHTA, CDR2 FQGTGA. The CDR3 spans 18 residues. V dropped 2 bases and J dropped 7; count of bases not matched to a gene: 15. CDR3 amino acids: CASSLGHLAGPSGNEQFF. CDR3 nucleotides: TGTGCCAGCAGCTTAGGTCATCTAGCGGGACCTTCCGGGAATGAGCAGTTCTTC.

A few counts support this clonotype. The chain employs TRBV7-9 and TRBJ2-5; 10 bases agree with TRBD1. The CDR3 spans 15 residues. After removal of 5 bases from V and 4 bases from J, the junction contained 7 bases not matched to a gene. Germline assignment: CDR1 SEHNR and CDR2 FQNEAQ (reference sequence). The CDR3, as DNA: TGTGCCAGCAGCCAACCGCGGGACAGGGGAGAGACCCAGTACTTC. Its translation is CASSQPRDRGETQYF.

The rearrangement uses TRBV19 and TRBJ1-2; 7 bases map to TRBD1. The CDR3 runs 17 residues. Germline lookup yields CDR1 LNHDA and CDR2 SQIVND (reference sequence). V dropped 6 bases and J dropped 0; count of bases not matched to a gene: 13. The CDR3 sequence is CASRPGYRGLPNYGYTF. CDR3 nucleotides: TGTGCCAGTAGGCCCGGGTACAGGGGCCTCCCTAACTATGGCTACACCTTC.

The CDR3: CATSAGTKGAPRETQYF. The CDR3 coding sequence is TGTGCCACCAGCGCCGGGACCAAAGGGGCTCCACGGGAGACCCAGTACTTC. The chain recombines TRBV15 with TRBJ2-5, with D tentatively TRBD1 or TRBD2 (5 bases each). This CDR3 is 17 amino acids long. Germline CDR1 LNHNV, CDR2 YYDKDF (reference sequence). V lost 5 bases, J lost 5 bases, and 24 bases lay in between.

The gene calls are TRBV24-1 and TRBJ2-5, with 13 nucleotides matching TRBD2. The CDR3 length is 16 residues. V dropped 6 bases and J dropped 3; count of bases not matched to a gene: 6. The V gene's germline CDR1 is KGHDR and CDR2 SFDVKD. The CDR3 region is CATSRWGTSGKETQYF. Here the CDR3 DNA reads TGTGCCACCAGTCGATGGGGGACTAGCGGGAAAGAGACCCAGTACTTC.

The V and J genes are TRBV5-1 and TRBJ2-7, with a weak D call TRBD1 (6 bases). In germline, CDR1 is SGHRS, CDR2 YFSETQ. Trimming left V 0 bases short and J 1 base short, with 11 bases between. This CDR3 is built from 15 residues. The CDR3 DNA reads as TGCGCCAGCAGCTTGGACGGACAGATGTCCTACGAGCAGTACTTC. Translation: CASSLDGQMSYEQYF.

The chain couples TRBV6-1 to TRBJ2-3, with TRBD2 identical over 9 bases. The CDR3 spans 14 residues. J lost 4 bases, V lost 8 bases, and 7 bases had no gene match. Germline V lookup: CDR1 MNHNS, CDR2 SASEGT. The CDR3 loop reads CASRRTSDSDTQYF. CDR3 DNA sequence: TGTGCCAGCCGCCGGACTAGCGACTCAGATACGCAGTATTTT.

The chain recombines TRBV12-3 or TRBV12-4 with TRBJ1-1; 7 positions agree with TRBD1. The CDR3 is 13 amino acids. The V segment lost 6 bases and the J segment 7 bases; nucleotides outside the gene matches: 8. The CDR3 spells CASRRQGRGEAFF. CDR3 in DNA: TGTGCCAGCAGGCGACAGGGCAGGGGTGAAGCTTTCTTT.

This clonotype was detected only once. The chain combines TRBV20-1 with TRBJ2-7; tentative D call: TRBD1 (6 bases). Germline values: CDR1 DFQATT, CDR2 SNEGSKA (reference sequence). Trimming shortened V by 3 bases and J by 3 bases, and 9 bases separated the two germline ends. The length of the CDR3 is 12 residues. CDR3 DNA sequence: TGCAGTGCTAGGACAGGAAACTACGAGCAGTACTTC. It translates to CSARTGNYEQYF.

The chain is built from TRBV5-1 and TRBJ2-1; 9 nucleotides agree with TRBD2. CDR1 is SGHRS and CDR2 is YFSETQ in the germline V gene. J gave up 8 bases and V 3 bases, and 9 bases lay outside the gene matches. There are 15 residues in the CDR3. The CDR3 DNA follows: TGCGCCAGCAGCTGGAGCGGGAGGAGTGGGGATGAGCAGTTCTTC. It codes for CASSWSGRSGDEQFF.

The chain carries TRBV5-1 and TRBJ2-7, with D tentatively TRBD1 (6 bases). The germline V and J ends were trimmed by 2 bases and 1 base, with 13 bases remaining between them. The germline V gene has CDR1 SGHRS and CDR2 YFSETQ. This CDR3 comprises 15 residues. The CDR3 protein is CASSFVRGSSYEQYF. CDR3 coding DNA: TGCGCCAGCAGCTTCGTCAGGGGATCATCCTACGAGCAGTACTTC.

The gene calls are TRBV5-1 and TRBJ2-7; 8 nucleotides match TRBD2. CDR1 is SGHRS, CDR2 YFSETQ, per germline. This CDR3 comprises 16 residues. J was trimmed by 5 bases and V by 0 bases; bases with no gene match: 10. CDR3 protein: CASSLAVLAGYDEQYF. CDR3 nucleotides: TGCGCCAGCAGCTTGGCCGTTCTAGCGGGTTACGACGAGCAGTACTTC.

As to this clonotype: Its ends do not fully match the called genes, so a read error is possible. The V call is TRBV7-9, the J call TRBJ2-7; D gene unclear. In germline, CDR1 is SEHNR, CDR2 FQNEAQ (reference sequence). CDR3 size: 12 residues. The CDR3 DNA reads as TGTGCCAGCAGCCCGGTGGGCTACGGGCAGTACTTC. This encodes CASSPVGYGQYF.

The chain is built from TRBV10-3 and TRBJ2-7; 13 positions agree with TRBD2. Trimming cost V 8 bases and J 2 bases; bases outside gene matches: 9. This CDR3 contains 16 residues. CDR1 is ENHRY, CDR2 SYGVKD, per germline. CDR3 sequence reads: CAIEGTSGIGAYEQYF. CDR3 DNA sequence: TGTGCCATCGAGGGGACTAGCGGGATCGGGGCCTACGAGCAGTACTTC.

This clonotype came up many times. The gene calls are TRBV7-6 and TRBJ1-1; unclear D gene. Germline V gene lookup returns CDR1 SGHVS and CDR2 FNYEAQ. Trimming cost V 5 bases and J 0 bases, with 7 bases left between them. The CDR3 consists of 13 residues. The CDR3 loop is CASSPGMNTEAFF. CDR3 sequence (DNA): TGTGCCAGCAGCCCTGGCATGAACACTGAAGCTTTCTTT.

This clonotype has a handful of counts. V gene TRBV20-1 combines with J gene TRBJ1-2; 7 positions agree with TRBD1. CDR1 and CDR2 from the germline V gene are DFQATT and SNEGSKA (reference sequence). The CDR3 length is 13 residues. The V segment lost 3 bases and the J segment 2 bases; nucleotides outside the gene matches: 3. The CDR3 region is CSASFRGNYGYTF. CDR3 DNA: TGCAGTGCTAGTTTCAGGGGGAACTATGGCTACACCTTC.

As for this clonotype: A read error may account for a junction end that differs from germline. The rearrangement joins TRBV4-1 to TRBJ2-2; 7 bases fit TRBD1. From germline, CDR1 is MGHRA and CDR2 YSYEKL. The CDR3 loop spans 14 amino acids. CDR3 amino acids: CASTTGRATGEPFF. CDR3 coding DNA: TGCGCCAGCACGACAGGGCGGGCGACCGGGGAGCCGTTTTTT.

The V gene is TRBV20-1, the J gene TRBJ1-3; D is uncertain. This CDR3 region has 14 residues. The V end lost 5 bases, the J end lost 1 base, and 12 bases lay between the germline ends. CDR1 and CDR2 (germline): DFQATT, SNEGSKA (reference sequence). CDR3 nucleotide sequence: TGCAGTGCTTCGGCAGGAGCTTCTGGAAACACCATATATTTT. This codes for CSASAGASGNTIYF.

The sample holds a few counts of this clonotype. The chain carries TRBV27 and TRBJ2-5; D call uncertain. V was cut by 6 bases and J by 2 bases, with 16 bases left in between. The CDR3 is 15 amino acids. Germline assignment: CDR1 MNHEY and CDR2 SMNVEV (reference sequence). The DNA of the CDR3 is TGTGCCAGCAGGCGACGTCCGGTGCCGCAAGAGACCCAGTACTTC. Amino acid sequence: CASRRRPVPQETQYF.

The chain is built from TRBV6-1 and TRBJ1-4, with TRBD1 as a possible D gene (5 bases). The V end lost 6 bases, the J end lost 3 bases, and 11 bases lay between the germline ends. Germline V CDR1 and CDR2: MNHNS, SASEGT. CDR3 length: 14 residues. The CDR3 spells CASSFDRANEKLFF. CDR3 coding DNA: TGTGCCAGCAGCTTCGACAGAGCTAATGAAAAACTGTTTTTT.

The genes are TRBV15 and TRBJ2-7; 7 bases are a match to TRBD2. V gave up 10 bases and J gave up 0 bases; unmatched junction bases: 6. Germline values: CDR1 LNHNV, CDR2 YYDKDF (reference sequence). CDR3 length: 13 amino acids. CDR3 region: CAIASGSSYEQYF. CDR3 coding DNA: TGTGCCATCGCTAGCGGTAGCTCCTACGAGCAGTACTTC.

The CDR3: CASSFIAVSSYNEQFF. The DNA of the CDR3 is TGTGCCAGCAGCTTTATAGCGGTCAGCTCCTACAATGAGCAGTTCTTC. V usage is TRBV11-2 and J usage is TRBJ2-1, with D maybe TRBD2 (6 bases). The CDR3 is 16 amino acids. CDR1 is SGHAT, CDR2 FQNNGV, per germline. Trimming stripped 3 bases from V and 0 bases from J, with 12 bases between.